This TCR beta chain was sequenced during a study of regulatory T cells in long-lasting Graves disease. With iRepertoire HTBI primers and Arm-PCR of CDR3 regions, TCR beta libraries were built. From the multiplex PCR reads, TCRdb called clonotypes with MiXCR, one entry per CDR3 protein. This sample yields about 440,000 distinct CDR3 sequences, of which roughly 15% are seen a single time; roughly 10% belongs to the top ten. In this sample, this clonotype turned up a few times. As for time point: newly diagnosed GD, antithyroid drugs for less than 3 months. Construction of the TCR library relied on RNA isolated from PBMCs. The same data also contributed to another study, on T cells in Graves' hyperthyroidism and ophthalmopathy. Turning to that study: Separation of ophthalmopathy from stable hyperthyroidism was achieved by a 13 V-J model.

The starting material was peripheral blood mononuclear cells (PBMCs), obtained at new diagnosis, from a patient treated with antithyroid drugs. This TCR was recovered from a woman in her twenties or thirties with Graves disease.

CDR3 residues: CASSTRDSTNYGYTF. CDR3 DNA: TGTGCCAGCAGTACCCGGGACAGTACTAACTATGGCTACACCTTC. The rearrangement links TRBV28 to TRBJ1-2, with 7 bases that match TRBD1. The CDR3 is 15 residues long. In germline, CDR1 is MDHEN, CDR2 SYDVKM. Trimming cost V 5 bases and J 0 bases; bases outside gene matches: 6.